Following are 18 T cell receptor beta chains from one sample sequenced in a study of T cell responses to AZD1222 COVID-19 vaccine. Clones were sequenced by immunoSEQ multiplex PCR, and TCRdb holds only the in-frame ones, with some missing. Of about 150,000 clones listed, just over 90% are singletons. The material was peripheral blood, obtained on day 0 of AZD1222 vaccination. The receptors were gathered from an adult in good health.

The V call is TRBV4-3, the J call TRBJ1-2, with TRBD1 as a possible D gene (6 bases). CDR3 length: 16 amino acids. Trimming cost V 1 base and J 4 bases, with 16 bases left between them. Germline V gene data show CDR1 as LGHNA and CDR2 as YSLEER. The CDR3 nucleotides read TGCGCCAGCAGCCAAGGGGGGCAGAACACAATCTATGGCTACACCTTC. The encoded protein is CASSQGGQNTIYGYTF.

This chain connects TRBV7-3 to TRBJ2-3, with D perhaps TRBD1 (6 bases). Trimming cost V 7 bases and J 4 bases, with 9 bases left between them. CDR3 length: 12 amino acids. The V gene's germline CDR1 is SGHTA and CDR2 FQGTGA. CDR3 nucleotide sequence: TGTGCCAGCAAACAGGGTGCAGATACGCAGTATTTT. Translating gives CASKQGADTQYF.

This clone was counted once. The V call is TRBV5-1, the J call TRBJ1-2; 7 bases map to TRBD1. The V and J ends lost 1 base and 2 bases, in that order; junction bases with no gene match: 11. The CDR3 spans 17 residues. CDR1 is SGHRS and CDR2 is YFSETQ in the germline V gene. The CDR3 region has the DNA TGCGCCAGCAGCTTGTCTTATGCTACAGGGGTGAACTATGGCTACACCTTC. It translates to CASSLSYATGVNYGYTF.

The V and J genes are TRBV29-1 and TRBJ1-2; D is possibly TRBD1 (5 bases). The CDR3 covers 15 residues. V lost 6 bases and J 7 bases, leaving 24 bases between the germline ends. In germline, CDR1 is SQVTM, CDR2 ANQGSEA. CDR3 coding DNA: TGCAGCGTCGCTGGGAATAGGGAGGGGCTGGGTGGCTACACCTTC. This sequence encodes CSVAGNREGLGGYTF.

The chain has TRBV6-1 and TRBJ2-3; 8 nucleotides line up with TRBD1. The CDR3 contains 16 residues. Unmatched junction bases numbered 5, after V lost 2 bases and J lost 1 base. Per germline, CDR1 MNHNS and CDR2 SASEGT. The CDR3 loop is CASSESPGQGTDTQYF. Written as DNA, the CDR3 is TGTGCCAGCAGTGAATCGCCGGGACAGGGCACAGATACGCAGTATTTT.

V gene TRBV2 combines with J gene TRBJ2-3; 11 bases fit TRBD2. From germline, CDR1 is SNHLY and CDR2 FYNNEI. The CDR3 is 17 residues long. V lost 5 bases, J lost 0 bases, and 7 bases stayed unmatched. This CDR3 is CASSPTSGAPSTDTQYF. The CDR3 coding sequence is TGTGCCAGCAGTCCGACTAGCGGGGCGCCAAGCACAGATACGCAGTATTTT.

The V and J genes are TRBV9 and TRBJ2-3; 12 bases are shared with TRBD2. This CDR3 region has 17 residues. J lost 4 bases, V lost 0 bases, and 6 bases had no gene match. Germline loops: CDR1 SGDLS, CDR2 YYNGEE. This CDR3 is CASSVVASGGAADTQYF. In nucleotides, the CDR3 is TGTGCCAGCAGCGTAGTAGCTAGCGGGGGGGCAGCAGATACGCAGTATTTT.

This clone was recorded a few times. This chain uses TRBV11-3 with TRBJ1-1; TRBD1 agrees at 7 bases. CDR3 length equals 13 residues. Germline CDR1 SGHNT, CDR2 YENEEA. The V gene end was trimmed by 6 bases and the J gene end by 3 bases; junction bases not matched to a gene: 4. The CDR3 DNA sequence: TGTGCCAGCAGTTCCCAGGGGGACACTGAAGCTTTCTTT. Protein: CASSSQGDTEAFF.

The chain joins TRBV9 to TRBJ2-7; 7 nucleotides match TRBD1. With V trimmed by 0 bases and J by 5 bases, 11 bases remained unmatched. The CDR3 loop spans 16 amino acids. From germline, CDR1 is SGDLS and CDR2 YYNGEE. As DNA, the CDR3 is TGTGCCAGCAGCGTAGTCCCTTCAGGGGGACGGGACGAGCAGTACTTC. Amino acids: CASSVVPSGGRDEQYF. The full variable domain, in which reference TRBV9 and TRBJ2-7 provide the parts outside the CDR3, is DSGVTQTPKHLITATGQRVTLRCSPRSGDLSVYWYQQSLDQGLQFLIQYYNGEERAKGNILERFSAQQFPDLHSELNLSSLELGDSALYFCASSVVPSGGRDEQYFGPGTRLTVT.

The rearrangement uses TRBV9 and TRBJ1-2, with a tentative D call TRBD1 (6 bases). Trimming shortened V by 3 bases and J by 4 bases, and 16 bases separated the two germline ends. The CDR3 has 15 residues. Germline CDR1 reads SGDLS; CDR2 reads YYNGEE. CDR3 nucleotides: TGTGCCAGCAGCGCTGATTACAGGGTGAGCTATGGCTACACCTTC. Residues: CASSADYRVSYGYTF.

The chain joins TRBV11-3 to TRBJ2-3; 11 bases map to TRBD1. Trimming took 2 bases from V and 7 from J; bases not matched to a gene: 11. The CDR3 loop spans 17 amino acids. Germline V gene lookup returns CDR1 SGHNT and CDR2 YENEEA. The chain's CDR3 is CASSLFGPGQGVNTQYF. DNA of the CDR3: TGTGCCAGCAGCTTATTTGGGCCGGGACAGGGGGTGAATACGCAGTATTTT. The whole variable domain, filled in from reference TRBV11-3 and TRBJ2-3, reads EAGVVQSPRYKIIEKKQPVAFWCNPISGHNTLYWYLQNLGQGPELLIRYENEEAVDDSQLPKDRFSAERLKGVDSTLKIQPAELGDSAVYLCASSLFGPGQGVNTQYFGPGTRLTVL.

The chain recombines TRBV28 with TRBJ1-2; TRBD1 aligns across 8 bases. The V gene end was trimmed by 3 bases and the J gene end by 6 bases; junction bases not matched to a gene: 9. The germline gives CDR1 MDHEN, CDR2 SYDVKM. CDR3 length: 15 amino acids. CDR3 protein: CASSFSPGGADGYTF. In nucleotides, the CDR3 is TGTGCCAGCAGTTTCTCACCAGGGGGCGCGGATGGCTACACCTTC.

This clone is a singleton in its sample. The genes are TRBV2 and TRBJ1-4; 11 bases line up with TRBD1. After removal of 3 bases from V and 5 bases from J, the junction contained 8 bases not matched to a gene. Germline assignment: CDR1 SNHLY and CDR2 FYNNEI. This CDR3 has 17 amino acids. CDR3 region: CASSEGDRGVGNEKLFF. The CDR3 bases are TGTGCCAGCAGTGAGGGGGACAGGGGGGTCGGAAATGAAAAACTGTTTTTT.

The CDR3 region has the DNA TGTGCCAGCAGTACTCTTTGGAGGGAGAGGTCACCCCTCCACTTT. Translating it yields CASSTLWRERSPLHF. The chain carries TRBV28 and TRBJ1-6, with D uncertain. CDR1 and CDR2 from the germline V gene are MDHEN and SYDVKM. CDR3 length: 15 residues. Trimming shortened V by 5 bases and J by 10 bases, and 18 bases separated the two germline ends.

The chain's CDR3 is CATSRATDFPNTGELFF. CDR3 coding DNA: TGTGCCACCAGCAGAGCCACAGACTTTCCGAACACCGGGGAGCTGTTTTTT. V gene TRBV15 combines with J gene TRBJ2-2; D unresolved. The CDR3 length is 17 residues. Germline CDR1 is LNHNV and CDR2 is YYDKDF (reference sequence). The V end was cut by 1 base, the J end by 0 bases, with 12 bases between.

The chain combines TRBV4-1 with TRBJ1-1, with D unresolved. V dropped 0 bases and J dropped 4 bases, with 12 bases sitting between them. This CDR3 has 15 amino acids. Germline CDR1 MGHRA, CDR2 YSYEKL. For the CDR3, the DNA is TGCGCCAGCAGCCAAGATTTACGGACGGCCACTGAAGCTTTCTTT. Translated: CASSQDLRTATEAFF.

The chain uses TRBV3-1 (or the pseudogene TRBV3-2) and TRBJ1-1; D is unresolved. This CDR3 has 15 residues. The V end was cut by 0 bases, the J end by 1 base, with 9 bases between. Germline-derived CDR1 and CDR2 are LGHDT and YNNKEL (reference sequence). Here the CDR3 reads CASSQDLSGNTEAFF. CDR3 nucleotides: TGTGCCAGCAGCCAAGACCTGTCGGGGAACACTGAAGCTTTCTTT.

The chain links TRBV7-9 to TRBJ1-2, with a weak D call TRBD1 (5 bases). The V end was cut by 5 bases, the J end by 4 bases, with 14 bases between. In germline, CDR1 is SEHNR, CDR2 FQNEAQ (reference sequence). The CDR3 covers 14 residues. The CDR3 reads CASSNLRVGYGYTF. The CDR3 DNA follows: TGTGCCAGCAGCAACCTCAGGGTGGGCTATGGCTACACCTTC.